The 13 T cell receptor beta chains given below trace back to one sample, sequenced in a study of shared clonotypes between healthy human individuals. Sequencing was performed with immunoSEQ multiplex PCR; in TCRdb, only in-frame clones are kept and a portion is missing. Of over a million clones listed, over 95% are singletons. Sequenced material: naive CD4+ T cells sorted from blood. The subset here: CD45RA+ positively selected. These TCRs come from a man younger than 45 in good health.

The V and J genes are TRBV7-9 and TRBJ2-3; D is perhaps TRBD1 (6 bases). V lost 5 bases, J lost 2 bases, and 14 bases lay in between. This CDR3 has 15 amino acids. Germline V gene sequence: CDR1 SEHNR, CDR2 FQNEAQ (reference sequence). DNA of the CDR3: TGTGCCAGCAGCCTCCAAGGACAGTCCACAGATACGCAGTATTTT. Amino acids: CASSLQGQSTDTQYF.

This chain uses TRBV27 with TRBJ1-2; 9 positions match TRBD1. The CDR3 loop spans 17 amino acids. Germline CDR1 reads MNHEY; CDR2 reads SMNVEV (reference sequence). Trimming at V came to 5 bases and at J to 3 bases, leaving 13 bases not matched to a gene. CDR3 region: CASSTLGQGKRDYGYTF. CDR3 DNA: TGTGCCAGCAGTACACTCGGACAGGGGAAACGTGACTATGGCTACACCTTC.

This clone was detected once. The chain uses TRBV5-4 and TRBJ2-1, with D tentatively TRBD1 (6 bases). The CDR3 spans 16 residues. Germline V gene lookup returns CDR1 SGHNT and CDR2 YYREEE (reference sequence). Trimming removed 2 bases at V and 5 bases at J, with 17 bases between. For the CDR3, the DNA is TGTGCCAGCAGCTTTCTGGGCCAGGGGTGGGACAATGAGCAGTTCTTC. Its translation: CASSFLGQGWDNEQFF.

This clone occurred once. The chain uses TRBV2 and TRBJ2-2; 8 positions match TRBD1. Per germline, CDR1 SNHLY and CDR2 FYNNEI. The ends lost 6 bases at V and 8 bases at J; junction bases unmatched: 11. This CDR3 is built from 15 residues. DNA for the CDR3: TGTGCCAGCAGCTGGCAACAGGGGGGTTCGGGGGAGCTGTTTTTT. Amino acids: CASSWQQGGSGELFF. Full variable domain (remainder filled in from reference TRBV2 and TRBJ2-2): EPEVTQTPSHQVTQMGQEVILRCVPISNHLYFYWYRQILGQKVEFLVSFYNNEISEKSEIFDDQFSVERPDGSNFTLKIRSTKLEDSAMYFCASSWQQGGSGELFFGEGSRLTVL.

The V gene is TRBV10-2, the J gene TRBJ2-1, with D uncertain. Germline V lookup: CDR1 WSHSY, CDR2 SAAADI. The CDR3 covers 16 residues. The V and J ends lost 10 bases and 6 bases respectively, with 25 bases between them. CDR3 sequence (DNA): TGCGCCACCATGTTGTCTCGCCTCATATCCCCCAATGAGCAGTTCTTC. Its protein is CATMLSRLISPNEQFF.

As concerns this clone: Different DNA sequences within this sample yield the same CDR3. The rearrangement joins TRBV11-2 to TRBJ2-7, with D uncertain. CDR1 and CDR2 from the germline V gene are SGHAT and FQNNGV. The CDR3 covers 11 residues. The V end lost 4 bases, the J end lost 3 bases, and 4 bases lay between the germline ends. The CDR3 bases are TGTGCCAGCAGCTCGAACTACGAGCAGTACTTC. This gives the protein CASSSNYEQYF.

This chain joins TRBV28 and TRBJ1-2, with unresolved D. Germline CDR1 MDHEN, CDR2 SYDVKM. V lost 6 bases and J lost 4, with 12 bases in between. This CDR3 contains 13 residues. CDR3 residues: CASSRGAIYGYTF. The CDR3 DNA follows: TGTGCCAGCAGCCGCGGCGCCATCTATGGCTACACCTTC.

V and J are TRBV7-7 and TRBJ2-3; 12 bases line up with TRBD2. J gave up 6 bases and V 5 bases, and 12 bases lay outside the gene matches. Germline V gene sequence: CDR1 SSHAT, CDR2 FNYEAQ (reference sequence). This CDR3 has 17 amino acids. The CDR3, as DNA: TGTGCCAGCAGCCTTTCCGGCCGGGGACTAGCGGGCGATACGCAGTATTTT. Protein: CASSLSGRGLAGDTQYF.

The chain joins TRBV4-3 to TRBJ2-1; TRBD2 matches at 13 bases. Germline values: CDR1 LGHNA, CDR2 YSLEER. The CDR3 is 17 amino acids. V lost 4 bases to trimming and J lost 7 bases; unmatched junction nucleotides: 10. The CDR3 is CASSPGGPGLAGNEQFF. The CDR3 nucleotides read TGCGCCAGCAGCCCAGGAGGACCGGGACTAGCGGGAAATGAGCAGTTCTTC.

This chain links TRBV11-2 with TRBJ1-2; 7 bases line up with TRBD1. The V and J ends lost 4 bases and 0 bases, in that order; junction bases with no gene match: 8. CDR3 length: 16 residues. The germline gives CDR1 SGHAT, CDR2 FQNNGV. The CDR3 loop is CASSSLKTGSNYGYTF. CDR3 bases: TGTGCCAGCAGCTCCTTAAAGACAGGGTCTAACTATGGCTACACCTTC.

The V and J genes are TRBV6-1 and TRBJ2-3; TRBD1 aligns across 10 bases. There are 14 residues in the CDR3. Trimming took 6 bases from V and 4 from J; bases not matched to a gene: 4. The V gene's germline CDR1 is MNHNS and CDR2 SASEGT. The CDR3 here is CASRLDRGSDTQYF. The DNA of the CDR3 is TGTGCCAGCAGACTGGACAGGGGGTCAGATACGCAGTATTTT.

This chain uses TRBV7-8 with TRBJ1-2; maybe TRBD1 (5 bases). CDR1 and CDR2 (germline): SGHVS, FQNEAQ. This CDR3 region has 13 residues. Trimming took 3 bases from V and 2 from J, leaving 7 bases between them. The chain's CDR3 is CASSFQGNYGYTF. The CDR3 DNA sequence: TGTGCCAGCAGCTTTCAGGGAAACTATGGCTACACCTTC.

A remark on this clone: This CDR3 is also generated by other DNA sequences in the sample. The rearrangement links TRBV19 to TRBJ2-7; D gene uncertain. The CDR3 covers 11 residues. Between the trimmed V and J ends, which lost 3 bases and 5 bases, there was a span of 5 bases. Germline V gene data show CDR1 as LNHDA and CDR2 as SQIVND (reference sequence). This CDR3 reads CASSIRDEQYF. Written as DNA, the CDR3 is TGTGCCAGTAGTATCAGAGACGAGCAGTACTTC.